This T cell receptor (beta chain) was recovered during a study of blood T cell repertoires in COVID-19. Profiling relied on immunoSEQ multiplex PCR, and the TCRdb table lists in-frame clones only, not all of them. The sample includes under 200,000 clones, about 86% of them seen just once. CDR3 size: 14 residues. Germline CDR1 and CDR2: LGHNA and YSLEER. V gave up 1 base and J gave up 0 bases, with 6 bases separating them. The sequence was collected from a young man with active or convalescent COVID-19. Sequencing used peripheral blood. This chain connects TRBV4-3 to TRBJ2-5, with D perhaps matching TRBD1 (5 bases). The CDR3, as DNA: TGCGCCAGCAGCCAAGGACAGTACCAAGAGACCCAGTACTTC. Amino acid sequence: CASSQGQYQETQYF.